The sequence of this TCR beta chain was determined in a study of T cells after yellow fever vaccination. Universal primer sites and UMIs were introduced during 5'RACE template-switching synthesis of TCR cDNA. TCRdb processed the 5' RACE reads anew with MiXCR; each CDR3 protein has one entry. In the table there are some 320,000 distinct CDR3 sequences, 8% to 10% of which are singletons. The table lists this clonotype with a few counts. Its antigen remains unknown. Findings and caveats of the study: Researchers noted that a small share of clonotypes showed up in both CD4 and CD8 compartments. Abundant bulk-derived clonotypes could contaminate FACS-sorted repertoires.

V shed 1 base and J shed 4 bases, with 12 bases lying between them. The germline gives CDR1 SEHNR, CDR2 FQNEAQ (reference sequence). The CDR3 spans 15 residues. The source is a man between 18 and 29 years old who received the YFV17D yellow fever vaccine. The material sequenced was PBMCs, taken on the day of the first yellow fever vaccination. The V call is TRBV7-9, the J call TRBJ2-3; D is perhaps TRBD1 (6 bases). The CDR3, as DNA: TGTGCCAGCAGCTTAGTAGGGGGTCATGCAGATACGCAGTATTTT. This gives the protein CASSLVGGHADTQYF.